This T cell receptor beta chain was captured by sequencing in a study of blood T cells in healthy people across ages. Points from the study as a whole: Higher diversity and more naive CD4+ cells were features of long-lived donors, compared to aged donors.

It was with a sample-barcoded 5' primer and a J-beta primer mix that a second PCR of roughly 6 to 12 cycles was run. Each of the cDNA molecules was tagged by a template-switch adaptor with 12 random nucleotides. TCRdb used MiXCR to reprocess the 5' RACE reads, holding one entry per CDR3 protein. The sample contains approximately 820,000 distinct CDR3 sequences, under 45% of which appear only once. Trimming stripped 6 bases from V and 4 bases from J, with 12 bases between. Germline CDR1 and CDR2: DFQATT and SNEGSKA (reference sequence). The CDR3 consists of 12 residues. Researchers report isolating at least 7 million PBMCs per sample. Note on this clonotype: Its antigen is unidentified.

This rearrangement joins TRBV20-1 to TRBJ1-2, with D unresolved. This TCR came from a man in his 60s in good health. The specimen sequenced was blood. CDR3 sequence (DNA): TGCAGTGCCCCCAGACCCAGCTATGGCTACACCTTC. Translating gives CSAPRPSYGYTF.